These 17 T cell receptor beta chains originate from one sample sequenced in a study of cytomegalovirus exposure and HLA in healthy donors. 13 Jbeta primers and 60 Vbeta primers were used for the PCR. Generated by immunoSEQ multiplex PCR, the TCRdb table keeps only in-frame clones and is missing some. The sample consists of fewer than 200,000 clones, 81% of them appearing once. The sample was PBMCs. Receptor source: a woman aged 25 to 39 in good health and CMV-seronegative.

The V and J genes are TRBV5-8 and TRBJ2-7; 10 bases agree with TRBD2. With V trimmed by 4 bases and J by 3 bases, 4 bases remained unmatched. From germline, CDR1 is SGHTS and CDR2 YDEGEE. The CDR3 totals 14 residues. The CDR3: CASSTWTSGYEQYF. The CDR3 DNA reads TGTGCCAGCAGCACGTGGACTAGCGGCTACGAGCAGTACTTC.

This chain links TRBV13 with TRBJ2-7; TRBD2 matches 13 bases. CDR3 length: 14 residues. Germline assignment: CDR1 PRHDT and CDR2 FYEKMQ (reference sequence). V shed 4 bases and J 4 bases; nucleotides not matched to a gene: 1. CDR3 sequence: CASSSTSGRYEQYF. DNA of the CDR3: TGTGCCAGCAGCTCGACTAGCGGGAGGTACGAGCAGTACTTC. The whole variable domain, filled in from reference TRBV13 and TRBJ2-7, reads AAGVIQSPRHLIKEKRETATLKCYPIPRHDTVYWYQQGPGQDPQFLISFYEKMQSDKGSIPDRFSAQQFSDYHSELNMSSLELGDSALYFCASSSTSGRYEQYFGPGTRLTVT.

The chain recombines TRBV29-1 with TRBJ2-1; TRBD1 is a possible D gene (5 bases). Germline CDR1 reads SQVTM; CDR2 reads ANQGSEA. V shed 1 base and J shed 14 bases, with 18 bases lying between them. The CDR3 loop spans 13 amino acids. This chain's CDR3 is CSVEGLGQAEKFF. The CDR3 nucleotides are TGCAGCGTTGAAGGACTCGGACAAGCAGAGAAGTTCTTC.

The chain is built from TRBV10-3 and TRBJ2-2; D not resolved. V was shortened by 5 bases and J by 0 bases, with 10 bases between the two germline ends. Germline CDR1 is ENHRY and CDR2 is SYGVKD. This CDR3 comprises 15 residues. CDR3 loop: CAISPFPANTGELFF. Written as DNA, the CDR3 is TGTGCCATCAGTCCGTTTCCAGCGAACACCGGGGAGCTGTTTTTT.

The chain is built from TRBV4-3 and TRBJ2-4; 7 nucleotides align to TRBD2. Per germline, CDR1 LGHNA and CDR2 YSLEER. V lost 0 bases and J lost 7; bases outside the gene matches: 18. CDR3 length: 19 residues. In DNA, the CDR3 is TGCGCCAGCAGCCAAGATCGGGGGAGGGCATTGGGGTTCTCGAACATTCAGTACTTC. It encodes CASSQDRGRALGFSNIQYF.

This CDR3 reads CASSLGQGLPYEQYF. In DNA, the CDR3 is TGTGCCAGCAGCTTGGGGCAGGGGCTCCCCTACGAGCAGTACTTC. The chain recombines TRBV5-5 with TRBJ2-7; weak D call: TRBD1 (6 bases). Germline loops: CDR1 SGHKS, CDR2 YYEKEE (reference sequence). The CDR3 spans 15 residues. Trimming pared 0 bases from V and 2 bases from J, leaving 12 bases between.

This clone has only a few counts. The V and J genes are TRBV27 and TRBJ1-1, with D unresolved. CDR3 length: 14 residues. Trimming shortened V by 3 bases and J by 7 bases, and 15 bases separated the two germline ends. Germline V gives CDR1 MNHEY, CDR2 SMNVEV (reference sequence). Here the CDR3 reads CASSFNGGASEAFF. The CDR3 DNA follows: TGTGCCAGCAGTTTTAATGGAGGAGCAAGTGAAGCTTTCTTT.

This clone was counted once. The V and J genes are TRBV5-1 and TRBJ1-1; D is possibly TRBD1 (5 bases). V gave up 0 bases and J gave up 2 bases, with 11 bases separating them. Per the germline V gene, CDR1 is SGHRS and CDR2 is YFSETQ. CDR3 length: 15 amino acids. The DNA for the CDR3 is TGCGCCAGCAGCTTGGGGGCGGGGGACAACACTGAAGCTTTCTTT. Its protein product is CASSLGAGDNTEAFF.

The CDR3: CATSRDAPRGPEAFF. The CDR3, as DNA: TGTGCCACCAGCAGAGATGCCCCGCGGGGACCTGAAGCTTTCTTT. J is TRBJ1-1 and V is TRBV15; tentative D call: TRBD1 (5 bases). The V end was cut by 0 bases, the J end by 6 bases, with 14 bases between. The CDR3 length is 15 residues. The germline V gene encodes CDR1 LNHNV and CDR2 YYDKDF (reference sequence).

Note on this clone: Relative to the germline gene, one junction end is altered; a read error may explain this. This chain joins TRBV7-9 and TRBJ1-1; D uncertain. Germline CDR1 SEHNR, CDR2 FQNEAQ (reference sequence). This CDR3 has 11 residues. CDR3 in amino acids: CSSSFTTEAFF. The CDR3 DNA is TGTTCCAGCAGTTTCACCACAGAAGCTTTCTTT.

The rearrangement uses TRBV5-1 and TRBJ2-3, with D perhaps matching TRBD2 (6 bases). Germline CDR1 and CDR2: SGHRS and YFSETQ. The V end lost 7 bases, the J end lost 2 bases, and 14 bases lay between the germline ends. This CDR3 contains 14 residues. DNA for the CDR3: TGCGCCAGCGGGACTGGGGGACCCACAGATACGCAGTATTTT. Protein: CASGTGGPTDTQYF.

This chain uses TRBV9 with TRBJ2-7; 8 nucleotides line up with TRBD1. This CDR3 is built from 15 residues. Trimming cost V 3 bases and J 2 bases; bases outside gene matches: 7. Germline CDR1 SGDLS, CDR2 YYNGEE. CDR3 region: CASSAGQGWTYEQYF. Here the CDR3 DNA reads TGTGCCAGCAGCGCCGGACAGGGTTGGACCTACGAGCAGTACTTC.

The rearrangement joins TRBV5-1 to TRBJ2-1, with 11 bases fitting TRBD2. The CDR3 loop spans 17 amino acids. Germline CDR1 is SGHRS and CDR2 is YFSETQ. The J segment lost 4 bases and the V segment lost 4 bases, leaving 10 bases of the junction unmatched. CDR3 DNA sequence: TGCGCCAGCAGCCTGGCGGTAGTAGCGGGGGGGTACAATGAGCAGTTCTTC. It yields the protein CASSLAVVAGGYNEQFF.

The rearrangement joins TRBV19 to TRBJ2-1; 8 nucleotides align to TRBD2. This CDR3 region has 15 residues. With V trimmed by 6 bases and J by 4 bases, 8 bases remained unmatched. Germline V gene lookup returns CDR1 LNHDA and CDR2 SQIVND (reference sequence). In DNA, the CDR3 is TGTGCCAGTAGCCAATCAGCGGGGGCTTACAATGAGCAGTTCTTC. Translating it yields CASSQSAGAYNEQFF.

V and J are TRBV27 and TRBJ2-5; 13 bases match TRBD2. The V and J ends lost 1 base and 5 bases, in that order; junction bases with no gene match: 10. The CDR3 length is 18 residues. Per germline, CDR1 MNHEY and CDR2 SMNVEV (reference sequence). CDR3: CASSLYPGLAGVLETQYF. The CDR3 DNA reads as TGTGCCAGCAGTTTATACCCCGGACTAGCGGGAGTCTTGGAGACCCAGTACTTC.

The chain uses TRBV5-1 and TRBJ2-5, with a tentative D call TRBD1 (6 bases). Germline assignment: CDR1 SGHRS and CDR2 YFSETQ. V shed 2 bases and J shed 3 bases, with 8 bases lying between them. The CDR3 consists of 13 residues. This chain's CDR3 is CASSLQGKETQYF. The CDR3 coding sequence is TGCGCCAGCAGCTTACAGGGAAAAGAGACCCAGTACTTC.

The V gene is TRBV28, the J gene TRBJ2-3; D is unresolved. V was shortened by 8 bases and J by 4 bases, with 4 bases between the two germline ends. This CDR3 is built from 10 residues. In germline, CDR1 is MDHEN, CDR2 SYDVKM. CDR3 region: CASLSDTQYF. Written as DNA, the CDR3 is TGTGCCAGCTTATCAGATACGCAGTATTTT.